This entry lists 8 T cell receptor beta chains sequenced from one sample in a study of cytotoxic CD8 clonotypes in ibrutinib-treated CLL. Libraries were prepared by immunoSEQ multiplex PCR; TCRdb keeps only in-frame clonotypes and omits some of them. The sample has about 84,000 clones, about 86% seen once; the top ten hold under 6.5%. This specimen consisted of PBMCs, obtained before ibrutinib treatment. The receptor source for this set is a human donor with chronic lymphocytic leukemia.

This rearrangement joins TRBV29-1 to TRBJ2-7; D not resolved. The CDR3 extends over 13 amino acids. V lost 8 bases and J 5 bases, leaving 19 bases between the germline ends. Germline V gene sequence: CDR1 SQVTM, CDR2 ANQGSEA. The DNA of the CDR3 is TGCAGCATCTGGACCCAGTTGGCTAACGAGCAGTACTTC. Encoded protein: CSIWTQLANEQYF.

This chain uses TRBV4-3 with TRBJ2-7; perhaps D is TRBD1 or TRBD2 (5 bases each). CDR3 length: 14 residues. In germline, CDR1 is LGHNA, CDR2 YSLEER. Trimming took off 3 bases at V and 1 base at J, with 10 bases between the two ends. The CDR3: CASSQGVNSYEQYF. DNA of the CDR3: TGCGCCAGCAGCCAGGGGGTAAATTCCTACGAGCAGTACTTC.

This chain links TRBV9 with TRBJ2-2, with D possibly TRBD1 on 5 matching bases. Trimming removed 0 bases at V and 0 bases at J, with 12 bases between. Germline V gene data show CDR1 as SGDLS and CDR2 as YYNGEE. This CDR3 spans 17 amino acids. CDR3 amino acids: CASSVGWGGSNTGELFF. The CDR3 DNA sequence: TGTGCCAGCAGCGTAGGGTGGGGCGGATCGAACACCGGGGAGCTGTTTTTT.

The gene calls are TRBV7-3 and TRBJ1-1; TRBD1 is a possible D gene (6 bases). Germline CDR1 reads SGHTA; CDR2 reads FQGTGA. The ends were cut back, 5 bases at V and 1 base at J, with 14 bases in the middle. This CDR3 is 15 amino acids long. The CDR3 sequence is CASSLWGQQNTEAFF. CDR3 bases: TGTGCCAGCAGCCTATGGGGGCAGCAGAACACTGAAGCTTTCTTT.

The CDR3 loop reads CASSKWKLNTEAFF. CDR3 coding DNA: TGTGCCAGTAGTAAGTGGAAATTGAACACTGAAGCTTTCTTT. V usage is TRBV19 and J usage is TRBJ1-1; D is ambiguous. Trimming left V 4 bases short and J 0 bases short, with 9 bases between. Germline CDR1 and CDR2: LNHDA and SQIVND (reference sequence). The CDR3 runs 14 residues.

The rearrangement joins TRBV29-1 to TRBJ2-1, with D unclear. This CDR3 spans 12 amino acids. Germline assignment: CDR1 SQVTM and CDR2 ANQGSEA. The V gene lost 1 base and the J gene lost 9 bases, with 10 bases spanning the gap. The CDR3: CSVEVPAIEQFF. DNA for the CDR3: TGCAGCGTTGAAGTCCCCGCTATTGAGCAGTTCTTC.

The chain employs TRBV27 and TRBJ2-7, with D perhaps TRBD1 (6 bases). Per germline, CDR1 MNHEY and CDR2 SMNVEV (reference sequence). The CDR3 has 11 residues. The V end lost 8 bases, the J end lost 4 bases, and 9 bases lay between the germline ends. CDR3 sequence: CASLDSYEQYF. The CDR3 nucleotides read TGTGCCAGCCTGGACAGTTACGAGCAGTACTTC.

This chain's CDR3 is CASSLAGRTGELFF. The CDR3 DNA sequence: TGTGCCAGTAGTTTAGCGGGGCGCACCGGGGAGCTGTTTTTT. The V gene is TRBV19, the J gene TRBJ2-2, with TRBD2 matching 8 bases. Germline assignment: CDR1 LNHDA and CDR2 SQIVND (reference sequence). V shed 5 bases, J shed 4 bases, and the junction held 3 bases outside the gene matches. This CDR3 has 14 residues.